The 8 T cell receptor beta chains below were found in one sample sequenced in a study of early stage breast cancer tumors. The protocol was immunoSEQ multiplex PCR, while the TCRdb copy is restricted to in-frame clones and leaves out a portion. Of some 29,000 clones listed, 70% to 90% were seen once; the top ten hold 9.3%. The source material was blood. These receptors originate from a person aged 45-60 years with breast cancer.

The rearrangement links TRBV9 to TRBJ2-1, with 8 bases matching TRBD1. Germline V gene lookup returns CDR1 SGDLS and CDR2 YYNGEE. The CDR3 has 17 amino acids. Trimming at V came to 0 bases and at J to 9 bases, leaving 14 bases not matched to a gene. Here the CDR3 DNA reads TGTGCCAGCAGCGTAGGCGGAGGAGGACAGGGTTCCAGTGAGCAGTTCTTC. Its translation: CASSVGGGGQGSSEQFF. Drawing the rest from reference TRBV9 and TRBJ2-1, the complete variable domain is DSGVTQTPKHLITATGQRVTLRCSPRSGDLSVYWYQQSLDQGLQFLIQYYNGEERAKGNILERFSAQQFPDLHSELNLSSLELGDSALYFCASSVGGGGQGSSEQFFGPGTRLTVL.

This chain connects TRBV4-3 to TRBJ2-7; D may match TRBD1 or TRBD2 (5 bases each). CDR1 and CDR2 from the germline V gene are LGHNA and YSLEER. V shed 2 bases and J shed 2 bases, with 25 bases lying between them. CDR3 length equals 19 residues. The CDR3 loop is CASSQRVEGPKAQAYEQYF. The DNA for the CDR3 is TGCGCCAGCAGCCAAAGGGTAGAGGGGCCGAAAGCGCAGGCCTACGAGCAGTACTTC.

This clone was recorded a few times. V and J are TRBV7-9 and TRBJ2-1; 10 bases match TRBD1. J lost 7 bases, V lost 6 bases, and 6 bases had no gene match. Germline-derived CDR1 and CDR2 are SEHNR and FQNEAQ (reference sequence). The CDR3 sequence is 14 residues long. CDR3 sequence: CASRPGQGRNEQFF. As DNA, the CDR3 is TGTGCCAGCAGACCGGGACAGGGGCGGAATGAGCAGTTCTTC.

The chain has TRBV7-9 and TRBJ2-1; 10 nucleotides line up with TRBD2. Germline lookup yields CDR1 SEHNR and CDR2 FQNEAQ (reference sequence). Unmatched junction bases numbered 7, after V lost 5 bases and J lost 3 bases. The CDR3 totals 16 residues. The CDR3 loop is CASSPTGLADYNEQFF. DNA of the CDR3: TGTGCCAGCAGCCCCACCGGACTAGCGGACTACAATGAGCAGTTCTTC.

The rearrangement joins TRBV27 to TRBJ2-3; TRBD2 is a possible D gene (7 bases). V gave up 5 bases and J gave up 3 bases, with 21 bases separating them. Per germline, CDR1 MNHEY and CDR2 SMNVEV (reference sequence). The length of the CDR3 is 17 residues. The CDR3 region is CASSPNYHGGATDTQYF. The CDR3 DNA reads TGTGCCAGCAGTCCTAACTACCATGGGGGGGCAACAGATACGCAGTATTTT.

The CDR3 spells CASSVGGNMNTEAFF. In DNA form, the CDR3 reads TGTGCCAGCAGCGTCGGGGGGAACATGAACACTGAAGCTTTCTTT. V is TRBV9 and J is TRBJ1-1; D might be TRBD1 (5 bases). The CDR3 extends over 15 amino acids. Deletions cut 2 bases from V and 0 bases from J, with 11 bases between. Looked up from germline, CDR1 is SGDLS and CDR2 is YYNGEE.

J is TRBJ2-7 and V is TRBV14; D uncertain. The V gene lost 1 base and the J gene lost 3 bases, with 13 bases spanning the gap. The CDR3 covers 15 residues. In germline, CDR1 is SGHDN, CDR2 FVKESK. The CDR3 DNA reads as TGTGCCAGCAGCCAAGCGATGGCTCGGAGCTACGAGCAGTACTTC. Amino acid sequence: CASSQAMARSYEQYF.

Here the CDR3 reads CASGQGGPGETQYF. Written as DNA, the CDR3 is TGCGCCAGCGGCCAGGGGGGGCCGGGGGAGACCCAGTACTTC. V and J are TRBV5-1 and TRBJ2-5; D assignment may be TRBD1 or TRBD2 (7 bases each). The germline gives CDR1 SGHRS, CDR2 YFSETQ. The ends were cut back, 7 bases at V and 5 bases at J, with 18 bases in the middle. The CDR3 spans 14 residues.